A single TCR beta chain is shown here with its context. The data stem from a study of blood T cell repertoires in COVID-19. The CDR3 sequence is 12 residues long. The V end lost 4 bases, the J end lost 6 bases, and 9 bases lay between the germline ends. Authors' processing steps: The assay estimated nucleated cells by amplifying reference gene primers. The assay was immunoSEQ multiplex PCR, and TCRdb's table has in-frame clones only and misses some. D and trimming come from the DNA, and the V and J calls and clone size come from that table. The data contain roughly 180,000 clones, 85% of them singletons. Patients in Seattle were enrolled during active infection, then followed longitudinally.

Material: peripheral blood. The chain couples TRBV12-3 or TRBV12-4 to TRBJ1-2; a weak D match, TRBD1 (6 bases). This TCR came from a woman in her forties or fifties with COVID-19, enrolled during active disease. This chain's CDR3 is CASSSGQNGYTF. The CDR3 nucleotides read TGTGCCAGCAGTTCTGGACAGAATGGCTACACCTTC.